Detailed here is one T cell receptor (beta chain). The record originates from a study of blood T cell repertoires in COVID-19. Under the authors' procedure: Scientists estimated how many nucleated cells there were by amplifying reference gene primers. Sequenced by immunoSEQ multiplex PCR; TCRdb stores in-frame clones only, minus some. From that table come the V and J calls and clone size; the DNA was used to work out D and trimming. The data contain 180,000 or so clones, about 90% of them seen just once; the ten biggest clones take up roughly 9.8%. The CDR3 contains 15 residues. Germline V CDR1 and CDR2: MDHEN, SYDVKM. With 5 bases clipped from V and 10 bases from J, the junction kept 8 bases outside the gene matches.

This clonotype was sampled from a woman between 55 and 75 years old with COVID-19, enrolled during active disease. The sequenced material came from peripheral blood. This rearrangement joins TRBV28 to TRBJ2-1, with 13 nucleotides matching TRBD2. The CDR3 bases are TGTGCCAGCAGTCCGGGGACTAGCGGGGTTCGGGAGCAGTTCTTC. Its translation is CASSPGTSGVREQFF.